This TCR beta chain is from a study of blood T cell repertoires in COVID-19. Study in general: Sites across the United States, Italy and Spain contributed samples from acute and convalescent COVID-19. Nucleic acid was either cDNA or gDNA, and it came from T cells, B-cell-depleted T cells, or PBMCs.

Original handling: The authors estimated nucleated cell counts from reference gene primer amplification. Only in-frame clones appear in the TCRdb table, and some are missing; sequencing was by immunoSEQ multiplex PCR. V and J calls and clone size are copied from that table; D and trimming were computed from the DNA. The sample yields 150,000 to 200,000 clones, about 89% seen once. The sample consisted of peripheral blood. This clonotype was sampled from a man between 65 and 85 years old with acute or convalescent COVID-19.

This CDR3 is CASSFTVVGPRVTSYGYTF. DNA of the CDR3: TGTGCCAGCAGTTTTACAGTAGTAGGACCCAGGGTTACAAGCTATGGCTACACCTTC. The chain recombines TRBV27 with TRBJ1-2; a weak D match, TRBD1 (5 bases). The CDR3 extends over 19 amino acids. V gave up 3 bases and J gave up 4 bases, with 27 bases separating them. Germline lookup yields CDR1 MNHEY and CDR2 SMNVEV (reference sequence).